The 17 T cell receptor beta chains in this list originate from one sample, sequenced in a study of T cells expressing NK-cell markers. TCRdb reanalyzed the 5' RACE reads, giving one entry per CDR3 protein sequence and no DNA. The sample data list some 460,000 distinct CDR3 sequences. Sequenced material: blood T cells: a sorted CD56 or NKG2C T cell subset, CD4+ or CD8+ T cells, or bulk PBMC T cells (not recorded which). The receptor source for this set is a woman aged 50 to 60 in good health.

V and J are TRBV10-1 and TRBJ2-1; the D call of TRBD1 rests on TCRdb alone, since no DNA is present to check it. Germline assignment: CDR1 WNHNN and CDR2 SYGVQD (reference sequence). The CDR3 is 14 residues long. CDR3 sequence reads: CASSELTGGGEQFF.

The gene calls are TRBV2 and TRBJ2-1. Germline V lookup: CDR1 SNHLY, CDR2 FYNNEI. The CDR3 is made up of 14 amino acids. The CDR3: CASSKTRINNEQFF.

The chain employs TRBV5-6 and TRBJ1-2; TCRdb selects TRBD1, and the lack of DNA leaves this call unchecked. CDR3 length: 15 amino acids. Germline lookup yields CDR1 SGHDT and CDR2 YYEEEE. The CDR3 is CASSVIGAGHYGYTF.

The chain joins TRBV29-1 to TRBJ2-1; TCRdb selects TRBD1, and the lack of DNA leaves this call unchecked. This CDR3 has 13 amino acids. CDR1 and CDR2 (germline): SQVTM, ANQGSEA. CDR3 residues: CSVRTGTDNEQFF.

The chain has TRBV6-5 and TRBJ2-3; the TRBD2 assignment by TCRdb is unverifiable without DNA. From germline, CDR1 is MNHEY and CDR2 SVGAGI. The CDR3 is made up of 15 amino acids. The CDR3 is CASSQNGILAGTWYF.

This chain uses TRBV11-3 with TRBJ2-1; the TCRdb call, TRBD1, lacks DNA for checking. The CDR3 runs 16 residues. Looked up from germline, CDR1 is SGHNT and CDR2 is YENEEA. CDR3 sequence reads: CASSLVSAGRYNEQFF.

This chain uses TRBV12-3 or TRBV12-4 with TRBJ2-1; TCRdb's D call of TRBD1 is untestable without DNA. This CDR3 contains 15 residues. The CDR3 loop reads CASRRGGVMVNEQFF.

V gene TRBV4-1 combines with J gene TRBJ1-4. Germline CDR1 reads MGHRA; CDR2 reads YSYEKL. This CDR3 comprises 15 residues. This CDR3 reads CASSQDRVLTEKLFF.

The chain has TRBV5-1 and TRBJ2-3; TCRdb's D call, TRBD1, is unchecked because there is no DNA. This CDR3 region has 15 residues. The germline gives CDR1 SGHRS, CDR2 YFSETQ. CDR3 in amino acids: CASSLGGNGGDTQYF.

The rearrangement links TRBV3-1 to TRBJ2-3. Germline V CDR1 and CDR2: LGHDT, YNNKEL (reference sequence). There are 14 residues in the CDR3. This CDR3 is CASSLEGEEDTQYF.

The V gene is TRBV18, the J gene TRBJ1-5. CDR3 length: 16 residues. CDR1 KGHSH and CDR2 LQKENI come from the germline V gene. The CDR3 reads CASSPQGAGSNQPQHF.

This sequence joins TRBV20-1 and TRBJ2-7; no DNA is available, so the TRBD1 call from TCRdb remains unchecked. CDR1 and CDR2 (germline): DFQATT, SNEGSKA (reference sequence). This CDR3 is built from 13 residues. CDR3 loop: CSARGVGGYEQYF.

The gene calls are TRBV20-1 and TRBJ2-7; the D call from TCRdb, TRBD1, cannot be confirmed without DNA. Germline CDR1 reads DFQATT; CDR2 reads SNEGSKA (reference sequence). The CDR3 runs 14 residues. This CDR3 is CSARRGTTSYEQYF.

This chain joins TRBV7-2 and TRBJ1-2; the TCRdb D gene call, TRBD1, has no DNA to confirm it. The CDR3 is 16 residues long. Germline V gene lookup returns CDR1 SGHTA and CDR2 FQGNSA. The CDR3 sequence is CASSPQPGHGGGGYTF.

This CDR3 is CASSYTGSSNQPQHF. The chain recombines TRBV12-3 or TRBV12-4 with TRBJ1-5. The CDR3 is 15 residues long.

The rearrangement uses TRBV18 and TRBJ1-1; TCRdb selects TRBD1, and the lack of DNA leaves this call unchecked. Germline values: CDR1 KGHSH, CDR2 LQKENI. The CDR3 is 15 residues long. The CDR3 is CASSPASGAGTEAFF.

The genes are TRBV5-6 and TRBJ2-7; TCRdb proposes TRBD2, but this gene call is untestable without DNA. This CDR3 comprises 13 residues. Germline CDR1 is SGHDT and CDR2 is YYEEEE. The CDR3: CASSPGGGREQYF.